The 11 T cell receptor beta chains presented below share a single source sample, sequenced in a study of blood T cell repertoires in COVID-19. Produced via immunoSEQ multiplex PCR; TCRdb's table is partial and in-frame only. This repertoire shows around 110,000 clones, approximately 87% found once; its top ten account for 2% to 2.5%. The specimen sequenced was peripheral blood. The source of these receptors is a young man with acute or convalescent COVID-19.

The chain combines TRBV7-9 with TRBJ1-2; no clear D. The CDR3 spans 14 residues. V dropped 0 bases and J dropped 8 bases, with 13 bases sitting between them. The germline V gene encodes CDR1 SEHNR and CDR2 FQNEAQ (reference sequence). Here the CDR3 reads CASSLAAGREGYTF. CDR3 nucleotides: TGTGCCAGCAGCTTAGCGGCGGGGAGGGAAGGCTACACCTTC. The full variable domain, in which reference TRBV7-9 and TRBJ1-2 provide the parts outside the CDR3, is DTGVSQNPRHKITKRGQNVTFRCDPISEHNRLYWYRQTLGQGPEFLTYFQNEAQLEKSRLLSDRFSAERPKGSFSTLEIQRTEQGDSAMYLCASSLAAGREGYTFGSGTRLTVV.

The chain links TRBV11-2 to TRBJ1-1; D gene unclear. The V gene lost 5 bases and the J gene lost 0 bases, with 7 bases spanning the gap. From germline, CDR1 is SGHAT and CDR2 FQNNGV. The CDR3 loop spans 13 amino acids. The CDR3, as DNA: TGTGCCAGCAGCCCCGAGCTGAACACTGAAGCTTTCTTT. This codes for CASSPELNTEAFF.

CDR3 coding DNA: TGTGCCAGCTCACCCACACCCCAGGGGGGACGGGGGCAGCCCCAGCATTTT. Protein product: CASSPTPQGGRGQPQHF. This sequence joins TRBV18 and TRBJ1-5; TRBD1 matches at 7 bases. The CDR3 extends over 17 amino acids. The J segment lost 7 bases and the V segment lost 3 bases, leaving 15 bases of the junction unmatched. The germline V gene has CDR1 KGHSH and CDR2 LQKENI.

The gene calls are TRBV5-8 and TRBJ2-7, with TRBD1 matching over 8 bases. Trimming cost V 3 bases and J 3 bases; bases outside gene matches: 5. The CDR3 loop spans 14 amino acids. Germline CDR1 is SGHTS and CDR2 is YDEGEE. The CDR3 reads CASSSFDRGYEQYV. CDR3 coding DNA: TGTGCCAGCAGCTCATTCGACAGGGGCTACGAGCAGTACGTC.

The rearrangement joins TRBV19 to TRBJ2-1, with D possibly TRBD1 on 6 matching bases. The V gene's germline CDR1 is LNHDA and CDR2 SQIVND (reference sequence). There are 15 residues in the CDR3. V shed 8 bases and J shed 2 bases, with 16 bases lying between them. DNA of the CDR3: TGTGCCAGTTCTCAGGGGCCTCCCCCCTACAATGAGCAGTTCTTC. Translating gives CASSQGPPPYNEQFF.

The chain combines TRBV7-2 with TRBJ1-4; 9 bases match TRBD1. In germline, CDR1 is SGHTA, CDR2 FQGNSA. The CDR3 runs 18 residues. The V segment lost 2 bases and the J segment 8 bases; nucleotides outside the gene matches: 15. CDR3 sequence (DNA): TGTGCCAGCAGCTTATTGGTTACAGGGGGCCCGTCGCGGGAAAAACTGTTTTTT. Its protein is CASSLLVTGGPSREKLFF.

The chain joins TRBV30 to TRBJ1-4; weak D call: TRBD1 (5 bases). The V and J ends lost 7 bases and 4 bases respectively, with 19 bases between them. The CDR3 extends over 15 amino acids. Germline lookup yields CDR1 GTSNPN and CDR2 SVGIG (reference sequence). The CDR3 here is CASRREGRINEKLFF. The DNA of the CDR3 is TGTGCCTCCCGCCGGGAGGGACGGATTAATGAAAAACTGTTTTTT.

The rearrangement joins TRBV5-1 to TRBJ1-4; tentatively, D is TRBD1 (5 bases). This CDR3 is 14 amino acids long. Trimming cost V 4 bases and J 6 bases, with 13 bases left between them. Germline lookup yields CDR1 SGHRS and CDR2 YFSETQ. CDR3 DNA sequence: TGCGCCAGCAGCCCGGAAGGAGGGGATGAAAAACTGTTTTTT. It is translated as CASSPEGGDEKLFF.

The chain uses TRBV6-5 and TRBJ1-2, with a weak D call TRBD1 (5 bases). V gave up 5 bases and J gave up 5 bases, with 15 bases separating them. The CDR3 is 14 amino acids. Germline V gene data show CDR1 as MNHEY and CDR2 as SVGAGI. CDR3 region: CASSPNPGGYGYTF. As DNA, the CDR3 is TGTGCCAGCAGTCCAAACCCCGGGGGGTATGGCTACACCTTC.

The chain employs TRBV27 and TRBJ2-5; 9 bases are shared with TRBD2. The CDR3 covers 15 residues. CDR1 and CDR2 (germline): MNHEY, SMNVEV (reference sequence). The V and J ends lost 5 bases and 2 bases, in that order; junction bases with no gene match: 6. For the CDR3, the DNA is TGTGCCAGCAGTAAACTAGCGGGCCTTCAAGAGACCCAGTACTTC. Translation gives CASSKLAGLQETQYF.

Details on this clone: Compared with germline, one end of the junction differs, possibly owing to a read error. The chain uses TRBV6-5 and TRBJ2-1; D not certain. This CDR3 has 12 residues. Germline V gene lookup returns CDR1 MNHEY and CDR2 SVGAGI. The DNA of the CDR3 is TGTGCCATCTCGCTGACCTCAGGTACTGAAGTCTTC. The encoded protein is CAISLTSGTEVF.